These T cell receptor beta chains were read from a single sample in a study of control samples from healthy donors and cancer patients. Here immunoSEQ multiplex PCR was the method, and the copy in TCRdb shows in-frame clones only, minus some. Among 100,000 to 150,000 clones listed, more than 75% were seen once. What was sequenced was blood. These receptors all stem from a man in his 60s in good health. Both conserved end residues are part of each CDR3. A D gene is named only where the DNA matches it firmly.

>TRBJ1-2|-|TRBV12-3/TRBV12-4
CASSFEGYDGYTF
>TRBJ1-1|-|TRBV6-1
CASSETRNTEAFF
>TRBJ1-2|TRBD1|TRBV18
CASSTGTGGTGYGYTF
>TRBJ2-7|-|TRBV6-1
CASSEDRFTYEQYF
>TRBJ2-2|-|TRBV4-1
CASSQIGTRRYTGELFF
>TRBJ1-4|TRBD1|TRBV2
CASMDRVSNEKLFF
>TRBJ2-3|-|TRBV6-2/TRBV6-3
CASSSAGPDTQYF
>TRBJ1-5|-|TRBV4-1
CASSQGAGLGNQPQHF
>TRBJ1-5|-|TRBV7-9
CASSPLGSNQPQHF
>TRBJ2-1|-|TRBV7-2
CASSLGTLHEGGYNEQFF
>TRBJ2-1|TRBD2|TRBV7-2
CASRRFRTSGPYNEQFF
>TRBJ1-5|-|TRBV6-1
CASSDGPWGQPQHF
>TRBJ2-7|TRBD2|TRBV9
CASSSGVAGAYEQYF
>TRBJ2-4|-|TRBV10-3
CAISDENKNIQYF
>TRBJ1-1|-|TRBV6-5
CASTPGRLNTEAFF
>TRBJ1-4|-|TRBV28
CASSSYPPVGNEKLFF
>TRBJ1-1|-|TRBV2
CASSEQAMNTEAFF
>TRBJ2-1|-|TRBV12-3/TRBV12-4
CASRRDGEQFF
>TRBJ2-3|TRBD2|TRBV7-9
CASSSARTSGAADTQYF
>TRBJ2-3|TRBD2|TRBV7-8
CASSLGGGAFSTDTQYF
>TRBJ1-1|-|TRBV5-4
CASSLEENTEAFF
>TRBJ2-5|TRBD1|TRBV11-2
CASSHRTGGVETQYF
>TRBJ2-3|-|TRBV2
CASRFFGDTQYF
>TRBJ1-3|-|TRBV7-2
CASSSGNTIYF
>TRBJ1-3|-|TRBV3-1/TRBV3-2
CASSHGTSGNTIYF
>TRBJ1-4|TRBD1|TRBV5-1
CASSSGQSTTNEKLFF
>TRBJ1-5|-|TRBV9
CASSRTVLGPQHF
>TRBJ2-7|-|TRBV6-2/TRBV6-3
CASSPTVYEQYF
>TRBJ1-1|-|TRBV19
CASSSGWNAEAFF
>TRBJ1-6|-|TRBV7-6
CASSLEASGARESPLHF
>TRBJ1-3|TRBD1|TRBV3-1/TRBV3-2
CASSPHLNRGAGNTIYF
>TRBJ2-1|TRBD2|TRBV7-9
CASSRLADYNEQFF
>TRBJ1-2|TRBD1|TRBV7-3
CASSLGRGQEGYTF
>TRBJ2-3|-|TRBV18
CASSPPPGTPKSQYF
>TRBJ1-5|-|TRBV15
CATSNQGGNQPQHF
>TRBJ2-2|-|TRBV11-2
CASSLGGRAGAGELFF
>TRBJ2-1|TRBD2|TRBV11-2
CASSLETSGVYEQFF
>TRBJ1-6|-|TRBV7-8
CASSPRDPSSDNSPLHF
>TRBJ2-7|-|TRBV6-6
CASSYSDSPAYEQYF
>TRBJ1-1|-|TRBV3-1/TRBV3-2
CASSQVWGTEAFF
>TRBJ2-7|-|TRBV3-1/TRBV3-2
CASSHVNVASHEQYF
>TRBJ2-3|-|TRBV5-4
CASSSAFGAASGTDTQYF
>TRBJ1-5|-|TRBV6-5
CASTTDSPNQPQHF
>TRBJ2-2|-|TRBV7-3
CASSLTSGPSTGELFF
>TRBJ1-2|-|TRBV5-1
CASSLGAMGNYGYTF
>TRBJ1-2|TRBD1|TRBV7-8
CASSRGDRGNYGYTF
>TRBJ2-3|-|TRBV24-1
CATSDPGLADTQYF
>TRBJ2-7|-|TRBV6-5
CASSYSLGFEQYF
>TRBJ1-2|-|TRBV6-1
CASSEGGISHSYGYTF
>TRBJ1-2|-|TRBV5-4
CASIEGSARSNYGYTF
>TRBJ1-1|-|TRBV11-2
CASSLVPTEAFF
>TRBJ2-2|TRBD1|TRBV18
CASSAGTGRNTGELFF
>TRBJ1-1|-|TRBV2
CASNPGPGTEAFF
>TRBJ1-2|TRBD1|TRBV30
CAWTRDRGDYTF
>TRBJ1-2|TRBD1|TRBV28
CATYDRDNYGYTF
>TRBJ2-5|-|TRBV5-5
CASSLDAVGSRETQYF
>TRBJ1-1|-|TRBV20-1
CSAREDLF